These 4 T cell receptor beta chains came from one sample sequenced in a study of cytomegalovirus exposure and HLA in healthy donors. The PCR used 60 Vbeta and 13 Jbeta primers. Assay used: immunoSEQ multiplex PCR; TCRdb lists only in-frame clones, some missing. Altogether some 150,000 clones are present, around 79% being singletons, with the ten largest covering 1.7%. Sequencing was performed on PBMCs. Receptors originate from a woman younger than 45 in good health and CMV-seronegative.

The chain combines TRBV18 with TRBJ2-6; no clear D. The V gene's germline CDR1 is KGHSH and CDR2 LQKENI. The CDR3 totals 16 residues. Trimming removed 2 bases from V and 4 bases from J, with 12 bases in between. The CDR3 reads CASSPDKIRGANVLTF. As DNA, the CDR3 is TGTGCCAGCTCACCAGACAAAATTCGAGGGGCCAACGTCCTGACTTTC.

J is TRBJ2-3 and V is TRBV21-1; TRBD1 was called by the table and not checked on the DNA. TRBV21-1 is annotated as a pseudogene. This CDR3 has 16 amino acids. The CDR3 is CASSKWGQGGTDTQYF. The CDR3 DNA reads TGTGCCAGCAGCAAATGGGGACAGGGGGGCACAGATACGCAGTATTTT.

The chain recombines TRBV6-5 with TRBJ1-2, with unresolved D. This CDR3 spans 16 amino acids. Germline loops: CDR1 MNHEY, CDR2 SVGAGI. The V end was cut by 2 bases, the J end by 3 bases, with 16 bases between. The CDR3 coding sequence is TGTGCCAGCAGTTACACGCGTCGAGGAGCTTACTATGGCTACACCTTC. This translates into CASSYTRRGAYYGYTF.

The rearrangement uses TRBV5-6 and TRBJ1-2; maybe TRBD1 (5 bases). The CDR3 runs 14 residues. The V and J ends lost 4 bases and 8 bases respectively, with 18 bases between them. The germline CDR1 and CDR2 sequences are SGHDT and YYEEEE. Written as DNA, the CDR3 is TGTGCCAGCAGCCCCGGGGGGATATTGGTGGGCTACACCTTC. Translated: CASSPGGILVGYTF.